This passage covers 22 T cell receptor beta chains from one sample sequenced in a study of blood T cell repertoires in COVID-19. Assay used: immunoSEQ multiplex PCR; TCRdb lists only in-frame clones, some missing. The profile shows tens of thousands of clones, about 85% of them singletons. Source material: peripheral blood. The receptors originated from a woman aged 45-59 years with active or convalescent COVID-19.

In this sample, this clone turned up a few times. The chain couples TRBV9 to TRBJ1-3, with D uncertain. Per the germline V gene, CDR1 is SGDLS and CDR2 is YYNGEE. This CDR3 is built from 14 residues. V shed 6 bases and J shed 4 bases, with 14 bases lying between them. CDR3 amino acids: CASTRGGSGNTIYF. CDR3 DNA sequence: TGTGCCAGCACCCGGGGAGGCAGCGGAAACACCATATATTTT.

The chain links TRBV12-3 or TRBV12-4 to TRBJ1-2; TRBD1 aligns across 9 bases. The CDR3 is made up of 13 amino acids. Trimming removed 5 bases from V and 4 bases from J; junction bases left unmatched: 2. The CDR3 is CASSTDRGYGYTF. The CDR3 region has the DNA TGTGCCAGCAGTACGGACAGGGGCTATGGCTACACCTTC.

The chain has TRBV10-3 and TRBJ2-5; 10 bases are a match to TRBD2. CDR1 and CDR2 (germline): ENHRY, SYGVKD. Losses at the gene ends were 2 bases for V and 4 bases for J; bases not matched to a gene: 4. This CDR3 has 15 amino acids. CDR3 sequence reads: CAISEASGGGETQYF. CDR3 sequence (DNA): TGTGCCATCAGTGAGGCTAGCGGGGGAGGAGAGACCCAGTACTTC.

The chain combines TRBV9 with TRBJ2-7, with D tentatively TRBD1 (6 bases). Per germline, CDR1 SGDLS and CDR2 YYNGEE. The CDR3 extends over 14 amino acids. The V and J ends lost 3 bases and 3 bases respectively, with 13 bases between them. CDR3 residues: CASSGRDKGYEQYF. CDR3 DNA: TGTGCCAGCAGCGGCCGGGACAAAGGCTACGAGCAGTACTTC.

The chain recombines TRBV4-3 with TRBJ1-4; D gene unclear. The germline CDR1 and CDR2 sequences are LGHNA and YSLEER. Trimming removed 1 base from V and 8 bases from J, with 8 bases in between. The CDR3 covers 13 residues. CDR3 loop: CASSQVPIEKLFF. In nucleotides, the CDR3 is TGCGCCAGCAGCCAAGTTCCCATCGAAAAACTGTTTTTT.

This rearrangement joins TRBV18 to TRBJ1-2, with no clear D. This CDR3 spans 12 amino acids. Germline assignment: CDR1 KGHSH and CDR2 LQKENI. The germline V and J ends were trimmed by 3 bases and 2 bases, with 4 bases remaining between them. CDR3 loop: CASSPVNYGYTF. The CDR3 DNA follows: TGTGCCAGCTCACCTGTAAACTATGGCTACACCTTC. The whole variable domain, filled in from reference TRBV18 and TRBJ1-2, reads NAGVMQNPRHLVRRRGQEARLRCSPMKGHSHVYWYRQLPEEGLKFMVYLQKENIIDESGMPKERFSAEFPKEGPSILRIQQVVRGDSAAYFCASSPVNYGYTFGSGTRLTVV.

The chain joins TRBV7-3 to TRBJ1-2; D uncertain. CDR3 size: 13 residues. Germline CDR1 and CDR2: SGHTA and FQGTGA. V was pared by 1 base and J by 7 bases, with 10 bases between. In DNA, the CDR3 is TGTGCCAGCAGCTTAAATCCGGTCGGTGGCTACACCTTC. This sequence encodes CASSLNPVGGYTF.

The chain is built from TRBV14 and TRBJ1-2; D is ambiguous. The CDR3 consists of 15 residues. Germline CDR1 reads SGHDN; CDR2 reads FVKESK. V was trimmed by 0 bases and J by 2 bases, leaving 10 bases between them. In DNA, the CDR3 is TGTGCCAGCAGCCAAGATCTTGGCAGGAACTATGGCTACACCTTC. Its protein is CASSQDLGRNYGYTF.

The V and J genes are TRBV9 and TRBJ1-6; D possibly corresponds to TRBD1 (6 bases). V was shortened by 0 bases and J by 7 bases, with 11 bases between the two germline ends. The CDR3 spans 15 residues. Per germline, CDR1 SGDLS and CDR2 YYNGEE. In nucleotides, the CDR3 is TGTGCCAGCAGCGTAGAGGCAGGGGCAAATTCACCCCTCCACTTT. Its protein product is CASSVEAGANSPLHF.

The chain couples TRBV30 to TRBJ2-1; 10 positions match TRBD2. Germline V CDR1 and CDR2: GTSNPN, SVGIG (reference sequence). V dropped 5 bases and J dropped 9; count of bases not matched to a gene: 10. This CDR3 region has 14 residues. CDR3 amino acids: CAWGPGTSVGEQFF. The CDR3 region has the DNA TGTGCCTGGGGCCCCGGGACTAGCGTCGGTGAGCAGTTCTTC.

The chain uses TRBV7-2 and TRBJ1-5; 8 bases fit TRBD1. Trimming took 5 bases from V and 7 from J; bases not matched to a gene: 10. Germline assignment: CDR1 SGHTA and CDR2 FQGNSA. The CDR3 covers 15 residues. DNA for the CDR3: TGTGCCAGCAGCCCCGGACAGGGAGGGGAGCAGCCCCAGCATTTT. It specifies CASSPGQGGEQPQHF.

The rearrangement joins TRBV30 to TRBJ1-2, with TRBD1 matching over 8 bases. Per the germline V gene, CDR1 is GTSNPN and CDR2 is SVGIG (reference sequence). CDR3 size: 14 residues. V lost 0 bases, J lost 5 bases, and 5 bases stayed unmatched. The chain's CDR3 is CAWSVQGERYGYTF. The CDR3 nucleotides are TGTGCCTGGAGTGTACAGGGGGAAAGGTATGGCTACACCTTC.

This sequence joins TRBV2 and TRBJ1-1, with TRBD1 identical over 7 bases. The CDR3 runs 15 residues. The ends lost 5 bases at V and 1 base at J; junction bases unmatched: 7. The V gene's germline CDR1 is SNHLY and CDR2 FYNNEI. The CDR3 nucleotides read TGTGCCAGCAGTCCAGGGGGGAGGAGGAACACTGAAGCTTTCTTT. It yields the protein CASSPGGRRNTEAFF.

V is TRBV19 and J is TRBJ1-5; D not resolved. Germline lookup yields CDR1 LNHDA and CDR2 SQIVND (reference sequence). V dropped 3 bases and J dropped 0 bases, with 12 bases sitting between them. The CDR3 extends over 16 amino acids. The CDR3 DNA reads as TGTGCCAGTAGTATCCTTAGACTTACTAGCAATCAGCCCCAGCATTTT. This codes for CASSILRLTSNQPQHF.

The chain combines TRBV4-2 with TRBJ1-1; D gene ambiguous. CDR1 is LGHNA and CDR2 is YNFKEQ in the germline V gene. The CDR3 spans 15 residues. V was trimmed by 0 bases and J by 1 base, leaving 9 bases between them. CDR3 sequence (DNA): TGTGCCAGCAGCCAAGATCAACGGGAGAACACTGAAGCTTTCTTT. Protein sequence: CASSQDQRENTEAFF.

This clone was observed a handful of times. This chain uses TRBV9 with TRBJ2-6; TRBD1 agrees at 9 bases. The CDR3 loop spans 17 amino acids. Per the germline V gene, CDR1 is SGDLS and CDR2 is YYNGEE. J lost 0 bases, V lost 7 bases, and 8 bases had no gene match. The CDR3 nucleotides read TGTGCCAGCTGGGGACAGGGCCAAATCTCTGGGGCCAACGTCCTGACTTTC. It encodes CASWGQGQISGANVLTF.

The V and J genes are TRBV2 and TRBJ1-2, with 7 nucleotides matching TRBD1. The junction had 8 bases not matched to a gene; V was cut back by 11 bases and J by 8 bases. Germline CDR1 and CDR2: SNHLY and FYNNEI. The CDR3 covers 11 residues. CDR3 nucleotides: TGTGCCGGACAACAGGGGAGAGGCTACACCTTC. It is translated as CAGQQGRGYTF.

V gene TRBV27 combines with J gene TRBJ2-7, with 9 bases matching TRBD1. The length of the CDR3 is 12 residues. Trimming at V came to 6 bases and at J to 7 bases, leaving 4 bases not matched to a gene. Per germline, CDR1 MNHEY and CDR2 SMNVEV (reference sequence). Written as DNA, the CDR3 is TGTGCCAGCAGCCGACAGGGGGGTGAGCAGTACTTC. This gives the protein CASSRQGGEQYF.

The chain has TRBV15 and TRBJ1-1; weak D call: TRBD1 (5 bases). Looked up from germline, CDR1 is LNHNV and CDR2 is YYDKDF (reference sequence). The CDR3 runs 14 residues. Deletions cut 8 bases from V and 3 bases from J, with 16 bases between. The CDR3 sequence is CATSQQVRDTEAFF. CDR3 in DNA: TGTGCCACCTCCCAACAGGTCAGGGACACTGAAGCTTTCTTT.

A single count supports this clone. This chain joins TRBV7-9 and TRBJ2-3; a weak D match, TRBD1 (5 bases). Per germline, CDR1 SEHNR and CDR2 FQNEAQ (reference sequence). The V end lost 3 bases, the J end lost 1 base, and 11 bases lay between the germline ends. The CDR3 covers 15 residues. CDR3 bases: TGTGCCAGCAGCTTCCCAGGGATAGGCACAGATACGCAGTATTTT. Translating gives CASSFPGIGTDTQYF.

The chain joins TRBV27 to TRBJ2-7; 8 nucleotides match TRBD1. This CDR3 comprises 14 residues. J gave up 6 bases and V 4 bases, and 8 bases lay outside the gene matches. Germline assignment: CDR1 MNHEY and CDR2 SMNVEV (reference sequence). The CDR3 DNA follows: TGTGCCAGCAGTTCCCTCGACAGGGGTGGCGAGCAGTACTTC. Translating it yields CASSSLDRGGEQYF.

This clone appeared a single time. This sample includes further DNA sequences coding for the same CDR3. V usage is TRBV4-2 and J usage is TRBJ2-2; D might be TRBD1 (6 bases). This CDR3 region has 17 residues. Germline V CDR1 and CDR2: LGHNA, YNFKEQ. Trimming removed 0 bases from V and 0 bases from J, with 11 bases in between. For the CDR3, the DNA is TGTGCCAGCAGCCAAGACCCGTCAGGGGCGAACACCGGGGAGCTGTTTTTT. Its protein is CASSQDPSGANTGELFF.